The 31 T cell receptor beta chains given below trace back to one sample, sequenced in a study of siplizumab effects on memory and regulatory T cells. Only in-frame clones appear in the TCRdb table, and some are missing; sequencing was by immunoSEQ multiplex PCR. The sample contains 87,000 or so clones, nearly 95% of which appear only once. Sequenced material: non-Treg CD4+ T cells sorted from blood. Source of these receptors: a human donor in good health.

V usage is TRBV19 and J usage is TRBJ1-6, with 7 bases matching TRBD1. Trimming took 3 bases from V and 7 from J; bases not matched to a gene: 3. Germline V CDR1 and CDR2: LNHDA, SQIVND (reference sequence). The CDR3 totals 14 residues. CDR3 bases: TGTGCCAGTAGTATCGGGACAGCCAATTCACCCCTCCACTTT. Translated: CASSIGTANSPLHF.

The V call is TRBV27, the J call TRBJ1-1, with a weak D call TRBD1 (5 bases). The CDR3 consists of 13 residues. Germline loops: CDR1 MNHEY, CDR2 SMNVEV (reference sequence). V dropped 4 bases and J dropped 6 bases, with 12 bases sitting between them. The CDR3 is CASSSGIIAEAFF. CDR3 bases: TGTGCCAGCAGTTCAGGGATCATAGCTGAAGCTTTCTTT.

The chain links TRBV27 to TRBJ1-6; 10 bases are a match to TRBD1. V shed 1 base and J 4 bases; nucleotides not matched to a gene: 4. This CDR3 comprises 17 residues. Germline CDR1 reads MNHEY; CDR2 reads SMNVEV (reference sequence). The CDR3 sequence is CASSLFRDRGYNSPLHF. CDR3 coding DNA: TGTGCCAGCAGTTTATTTAGGGACAGGGGATATAATTCACCCCTCCACTTT.

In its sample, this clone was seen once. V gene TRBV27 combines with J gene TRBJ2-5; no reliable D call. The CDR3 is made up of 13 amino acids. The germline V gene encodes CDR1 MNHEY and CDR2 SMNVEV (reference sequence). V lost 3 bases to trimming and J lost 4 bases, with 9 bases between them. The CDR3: CASSLSDRETQYF. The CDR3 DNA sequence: TGTGCCAGCAGTTTGTCTGATCGAGAGACCCAGTACTTC.

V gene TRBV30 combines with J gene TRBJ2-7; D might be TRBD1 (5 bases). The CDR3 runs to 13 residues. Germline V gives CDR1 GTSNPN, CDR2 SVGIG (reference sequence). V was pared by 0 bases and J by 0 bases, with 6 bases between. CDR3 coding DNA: TGTGCCTGGAGTGTACAGGTCTCCTACGAGCAGTACTTC. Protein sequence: CAWSVQVSYEQYF.

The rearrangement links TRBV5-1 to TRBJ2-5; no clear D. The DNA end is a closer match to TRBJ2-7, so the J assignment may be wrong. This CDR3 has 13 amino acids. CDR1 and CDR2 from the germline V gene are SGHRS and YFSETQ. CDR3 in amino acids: CASSLDPSYEQYF. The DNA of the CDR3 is TGCGCCAGCAGCTTGGACCCCAGCTACGAGCAGTACTTC.

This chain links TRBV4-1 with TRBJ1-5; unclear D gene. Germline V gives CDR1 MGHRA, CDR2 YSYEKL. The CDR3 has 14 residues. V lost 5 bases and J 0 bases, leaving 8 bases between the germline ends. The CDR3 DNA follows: TGCGCCAGCAGCAGGACGTCTAGCAATCAGCCCCAGCATTTT. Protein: CASSRTSSNQPQHF.

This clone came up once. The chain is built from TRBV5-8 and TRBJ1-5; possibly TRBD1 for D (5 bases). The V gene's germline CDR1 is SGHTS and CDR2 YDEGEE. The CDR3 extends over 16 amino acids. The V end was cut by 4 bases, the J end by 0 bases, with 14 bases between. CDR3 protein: CASSTGPGNSNQPQHF. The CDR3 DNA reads TGTGCCAGCAGCACCGGGCCAGGGAATAGCAATCAGCCCCAGCATTTT. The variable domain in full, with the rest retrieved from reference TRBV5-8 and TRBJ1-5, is EAGVTQSPTHLIKTRGQQATLRCSPISGHTSVYWYQQALGLGLQFLLWYDEGEERNRGNFPPRFSGRQFPNYSSELNVNALELEDSALYLCASSTGPGNSNQPQHFGDGTRLSIL.

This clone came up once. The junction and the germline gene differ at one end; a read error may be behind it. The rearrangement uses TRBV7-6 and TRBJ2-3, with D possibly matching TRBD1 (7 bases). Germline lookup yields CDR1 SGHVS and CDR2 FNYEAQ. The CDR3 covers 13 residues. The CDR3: CASSRGTADAQYF. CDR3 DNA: TGTGCCAGCAGCCGCGGGACAGCAGATGCGCAGTATTTT. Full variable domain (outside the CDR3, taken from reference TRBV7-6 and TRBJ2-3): GAGVSQSPRYKVTKRGQDVALRCDPISGHVSLYWYRQALGQGPEFLTYFNYEAQQDKSGLPNDRFSAERPEGSISTLTIQRTEQRDSAMYRCASSRGTADAQYFGPGTRLTVL.

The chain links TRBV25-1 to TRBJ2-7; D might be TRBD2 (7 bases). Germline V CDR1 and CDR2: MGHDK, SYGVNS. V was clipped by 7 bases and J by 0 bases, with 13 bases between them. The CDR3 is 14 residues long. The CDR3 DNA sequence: TGTGCCAGCAATGGGGGGGGCAACTCCTACGAGCAGTACTTC. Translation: CASNGGGNSYEQYF.

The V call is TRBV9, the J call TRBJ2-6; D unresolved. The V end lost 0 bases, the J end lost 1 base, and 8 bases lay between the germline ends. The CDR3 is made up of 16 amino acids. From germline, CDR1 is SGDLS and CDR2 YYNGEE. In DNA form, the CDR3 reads TGTGCCAGCAGCGTAGGCCCTGGTTCTGGGGCCAACGTCCTGACTTTC. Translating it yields CASSVGPGSGANVLTF.

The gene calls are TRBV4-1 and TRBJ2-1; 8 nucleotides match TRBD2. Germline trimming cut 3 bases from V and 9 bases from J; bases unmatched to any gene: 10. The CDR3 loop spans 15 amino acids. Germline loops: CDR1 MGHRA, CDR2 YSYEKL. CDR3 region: CASSQGPGGGLEQFF. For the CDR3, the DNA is TGCGCCAGCAGCCAGGGGCCCGGCGGGGGGCTTGAGCAGTTCTTC.

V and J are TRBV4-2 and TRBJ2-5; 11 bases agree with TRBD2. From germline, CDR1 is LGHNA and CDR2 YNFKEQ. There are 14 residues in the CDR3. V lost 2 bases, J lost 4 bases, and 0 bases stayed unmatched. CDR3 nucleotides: TGTGCCAGCAGCCAAACTAGCGGGGGAGAGACCCAGTACTTC. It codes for CASSQTSGGETQYF.

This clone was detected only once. CDR3 DNA: TGTGCCATCAGTGAGGTTGAGATGAGGCTCCCTCACACTGAAGCTTTCTTT. This encodes CAISEVEMRLPHTEAFF. This chain links TRBV10-3 with TRBJ1-1; unclear D gene. The CDR3 runs 17 residues. CDR1 ENHRY and CDR2 SYGVKD come from the germline V gene. V lost 2 bases and J 3 bases, leaving 19 bases between the germline ends.

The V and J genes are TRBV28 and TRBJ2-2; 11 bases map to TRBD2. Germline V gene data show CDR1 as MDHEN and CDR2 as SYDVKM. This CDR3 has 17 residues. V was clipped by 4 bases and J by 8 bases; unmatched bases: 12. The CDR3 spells CASSSPGLAAVGGELFF. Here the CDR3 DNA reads TGTGCCAGCAGTTCCCCGGGACTAGCGGCAGTTGGGGGGGAGCTGTTTTTT.

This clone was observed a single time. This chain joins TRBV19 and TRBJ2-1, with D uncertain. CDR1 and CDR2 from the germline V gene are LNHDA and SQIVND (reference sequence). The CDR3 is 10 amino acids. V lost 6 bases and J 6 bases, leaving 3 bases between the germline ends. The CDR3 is CASRFNEQFF. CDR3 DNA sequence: TGTGCCAGTAGATTCAATGAGCAGTTCTTC.

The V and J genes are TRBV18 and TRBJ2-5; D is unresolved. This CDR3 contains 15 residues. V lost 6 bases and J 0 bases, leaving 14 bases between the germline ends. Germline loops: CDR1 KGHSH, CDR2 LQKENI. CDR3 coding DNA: TGTGCCAGCTCTCAACAGAGTGCCTACCAAGAGACCCAGTACTTC. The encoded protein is CASSQQSAYQETQYF.

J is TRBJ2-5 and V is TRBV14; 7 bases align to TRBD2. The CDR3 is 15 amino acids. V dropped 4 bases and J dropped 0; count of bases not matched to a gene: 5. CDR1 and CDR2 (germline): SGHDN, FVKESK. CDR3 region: CASSLRGGYQETQYF. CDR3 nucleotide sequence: TGTGCCAGCAGCCTTAGGGGAGGGTACCAAGAGACCCAGTACTTC.

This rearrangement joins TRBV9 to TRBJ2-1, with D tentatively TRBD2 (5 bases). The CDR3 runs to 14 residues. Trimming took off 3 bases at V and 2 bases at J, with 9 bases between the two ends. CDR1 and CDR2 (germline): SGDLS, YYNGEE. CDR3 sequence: CASSAAGTYNEQFF. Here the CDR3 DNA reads TGTGCCAGCAGCGCCGCCGGGACCTACAATGAGCAGTTCTTC.

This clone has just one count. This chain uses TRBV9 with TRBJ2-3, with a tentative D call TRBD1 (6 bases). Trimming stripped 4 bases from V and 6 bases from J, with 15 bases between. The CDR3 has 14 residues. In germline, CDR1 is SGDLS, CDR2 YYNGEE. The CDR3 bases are TGTGCCAGCAGCCCCGGACAGCCCAGGGATACGCAGTATTTT. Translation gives CASSPGQPRDTQYF.

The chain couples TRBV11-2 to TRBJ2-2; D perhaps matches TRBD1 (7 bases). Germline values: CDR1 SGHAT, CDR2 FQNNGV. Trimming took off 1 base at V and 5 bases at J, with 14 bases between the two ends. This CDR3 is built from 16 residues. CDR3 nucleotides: TGTGCCAGCAGCTTAGTTCAGGGGGGTTGGACCGGGGAGCTGTTTTTT. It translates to CASSLVQGGWTGELFF.

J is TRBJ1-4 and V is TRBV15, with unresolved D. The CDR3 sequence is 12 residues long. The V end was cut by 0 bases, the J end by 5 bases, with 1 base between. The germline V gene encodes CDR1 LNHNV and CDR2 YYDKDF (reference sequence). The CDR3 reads CATSRDNEKLFF. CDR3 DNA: TGTGCCACCAGCAGAGACAATGAAAAACTGTTTTTT.

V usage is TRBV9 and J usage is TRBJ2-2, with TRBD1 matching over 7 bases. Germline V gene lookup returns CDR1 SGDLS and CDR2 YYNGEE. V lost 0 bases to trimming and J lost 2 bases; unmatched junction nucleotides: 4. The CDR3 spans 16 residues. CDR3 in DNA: TGTGCCAGCAGCGTAGTGGGGACAGTTAACACCGGGGAGCTGTTTTTT. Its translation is CASSVVGTVNTGELFF. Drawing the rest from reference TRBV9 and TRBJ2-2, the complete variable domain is DSGVTQTPKHLITATGQRVTLRCSPRSGDLSVYWYQQSLDQGLQFLIQYYNGEERAKGNILERFSAQQFPDLHSELNLSSLELGDSALYFCASSVVGTVNTGELFFGEGSRLTVL.

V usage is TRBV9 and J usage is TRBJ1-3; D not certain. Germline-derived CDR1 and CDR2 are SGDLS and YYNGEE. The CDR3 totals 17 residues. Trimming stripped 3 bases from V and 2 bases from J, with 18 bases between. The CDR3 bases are TGTGCCAGCAGCGCACTCCACACCGGAGGTCCTGGAAACACCATATATTTT. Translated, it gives CASSALHTGGPGNTIYF. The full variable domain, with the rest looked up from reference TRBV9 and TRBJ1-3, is DSGVTQTPKHLITATGQRVTLRCSPRSGDLSVYWYQQSLDQGLQFLIQYYNGEERAKGNILERFSAQQFPDLHSELNLSSLELGDSALYFCASSALHTGGPGNTIYFGEGSWLTVV.

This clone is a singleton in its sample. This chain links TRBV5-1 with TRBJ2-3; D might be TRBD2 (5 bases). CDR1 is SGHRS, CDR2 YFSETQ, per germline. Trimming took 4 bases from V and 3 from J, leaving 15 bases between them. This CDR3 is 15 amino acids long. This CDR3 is CASSPDGPGTDTQYF. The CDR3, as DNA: TGCGCCAGCAGCCCTGATGGGCCGGGGACAGATACGCAGTATTTT.

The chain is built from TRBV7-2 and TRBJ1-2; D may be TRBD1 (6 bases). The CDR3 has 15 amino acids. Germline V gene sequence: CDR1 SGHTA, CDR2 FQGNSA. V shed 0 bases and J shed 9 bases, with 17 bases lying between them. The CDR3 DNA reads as TGTGCCAGCAGCTTAGCCTTCGGACAGTCCGAGAGCTACACCTTC. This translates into CASSLAFGQSESYTF.

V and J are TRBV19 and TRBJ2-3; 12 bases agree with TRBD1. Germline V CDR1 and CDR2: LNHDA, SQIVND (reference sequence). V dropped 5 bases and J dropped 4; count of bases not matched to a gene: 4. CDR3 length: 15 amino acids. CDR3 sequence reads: CASSGDRGRADTQYF. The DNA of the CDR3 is TGTGCCAGTAGTGGGGACAGGGGGCGCGCAGATACGCAGTATTTT.

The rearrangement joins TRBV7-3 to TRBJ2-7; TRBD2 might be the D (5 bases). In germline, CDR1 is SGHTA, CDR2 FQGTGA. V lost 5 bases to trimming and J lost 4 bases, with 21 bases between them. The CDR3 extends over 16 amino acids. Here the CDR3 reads CASSGTGIGTCYEQYF. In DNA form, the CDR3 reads TGTGCCAGCAGCGGCACGGGGATCGGAACTTGTTACGAGCAGTACTTC. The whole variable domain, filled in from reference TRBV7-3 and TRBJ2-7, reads GAGVSQTPSNKVTEKGKYVELRCDPISGHTALYWYRQSLGQGPEFLIYFQGTGAADDSGLPNDRFFAVRPEGSVSTLKIQRTERGDSAVYLCASSGTGIGTCYEQYFGPGTRLTVT.

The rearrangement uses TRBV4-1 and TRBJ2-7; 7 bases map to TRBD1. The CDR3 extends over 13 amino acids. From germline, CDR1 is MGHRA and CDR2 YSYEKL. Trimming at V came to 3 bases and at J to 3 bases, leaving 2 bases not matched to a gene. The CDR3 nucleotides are TGCGCCAGCAGCCAGGGACAGAACTACGAGCAGTACTTC. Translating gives CASSQGQNYEQYF.

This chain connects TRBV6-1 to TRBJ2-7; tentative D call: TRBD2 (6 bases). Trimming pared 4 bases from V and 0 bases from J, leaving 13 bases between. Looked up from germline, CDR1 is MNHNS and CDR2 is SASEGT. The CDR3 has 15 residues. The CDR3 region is CASSVWGVSSYEQYF. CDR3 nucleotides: TGTGCCAGCAGTGTATGGGGGGTCAGCTCCTACGAGCAGTACTTC.

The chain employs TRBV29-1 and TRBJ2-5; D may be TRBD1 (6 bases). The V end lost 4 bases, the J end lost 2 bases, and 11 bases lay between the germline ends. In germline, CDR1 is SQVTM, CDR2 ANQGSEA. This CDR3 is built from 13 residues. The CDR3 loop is CSVGWTVQETQYF. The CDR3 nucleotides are TGCAGCGTTGGATGGACAGTTCAAGAGACCCAGTACTTC. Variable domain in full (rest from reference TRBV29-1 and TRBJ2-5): SAVISQKPSRDICQRGTSLTIQCQVDSQVTMMFWYRQQPGQSLTLIATANQGSEATYESGFVIDKFPISRPNLTFSTLTVSNMSPEDSSIYLCSVGWTVQETQYFGPGTRLLVL.